The text below deals with one TCR beta chain. This record belongs to a study of cytomegalovirus exposure and HLA in healthy donors. The V gene's germline CDR1 is LNHDA and CDR2 SQIVND (reference sequence). V dropped 4 bases and J dropped 6; count of bases not matched to a gene: 2. CDR3 length equals 12 residues. The PCR used 60 Vbeta and 13 Jbeta primers. Assay used: immunoSEQ multiplex PCR; TCRdb lists only in-frame clones, some missing. Found here are around 140,000 clones, 70% to 85% of them singletons; the top ten hold roughly 9.9%. The sequence came from a woman aged 60 to 75 in good health and CMV-seropositive. The genes are TRBV19 and TRBJ2-7; 8 nucleotides align to TRBD1. The specimen sequenced was PBMCs. The CDR3 region has the DNA TGTGCCAGTAGTACCGACAGGGGCGAGCAGTACTTC. It is translated as CASSTDRGEQYF.